This TCR beta chain is from a study of control samples from healthy donors and cancer patients. Generated by immunoSEQ multiplex PCR, the TCRdb table keeps only in-frame clones and is missing some. Found here are 150,000 or so clones, around 94% of them singletons; the top ten hold under 15%. Germline loops: CDR1 SEHNR, CDR2 FQNEAQ (reference sequence). The CDR3 covers 15 residues. V shed 4 bases, J shed 7 bases, and the junction held 7 bases outside the gene matches. Sequencing was carried out using blood. The chain couples TRBV7-9 to TRBJ1-4, with 9 bases aligning to TRBD1. This clonotype was obtained from a man in his forties or fifties in good health. DNA for the CDR3: TGTGCCAGCAGCTCTGGGGGACAGGGAGCTGAAAAACTGTTTTTT. This gives the protein CASSSGGQGAEKLFF.